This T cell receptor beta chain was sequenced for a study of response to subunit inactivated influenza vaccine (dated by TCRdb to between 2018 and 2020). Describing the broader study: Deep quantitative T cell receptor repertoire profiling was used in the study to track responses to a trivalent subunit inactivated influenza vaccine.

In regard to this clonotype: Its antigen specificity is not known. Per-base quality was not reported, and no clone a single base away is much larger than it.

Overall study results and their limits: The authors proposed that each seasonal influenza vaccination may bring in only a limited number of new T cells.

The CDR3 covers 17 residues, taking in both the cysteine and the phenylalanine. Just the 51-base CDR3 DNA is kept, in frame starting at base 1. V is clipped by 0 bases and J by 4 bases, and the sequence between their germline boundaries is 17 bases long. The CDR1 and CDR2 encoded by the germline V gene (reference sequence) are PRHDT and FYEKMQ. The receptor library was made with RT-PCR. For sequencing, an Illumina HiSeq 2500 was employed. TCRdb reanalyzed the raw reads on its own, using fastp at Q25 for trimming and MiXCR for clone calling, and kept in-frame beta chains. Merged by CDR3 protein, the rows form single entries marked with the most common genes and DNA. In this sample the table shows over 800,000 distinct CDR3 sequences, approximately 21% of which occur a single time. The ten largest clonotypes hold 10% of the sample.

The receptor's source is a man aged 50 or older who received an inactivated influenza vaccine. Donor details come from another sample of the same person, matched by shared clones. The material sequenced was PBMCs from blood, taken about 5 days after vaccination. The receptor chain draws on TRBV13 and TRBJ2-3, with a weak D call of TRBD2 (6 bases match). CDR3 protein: CASSLGLGQGGPDTQYF. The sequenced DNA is TGTGCCAGCAGCTTAGGCTTGGGGCAGGGAGGACCAGATACGCAGTATTTT.